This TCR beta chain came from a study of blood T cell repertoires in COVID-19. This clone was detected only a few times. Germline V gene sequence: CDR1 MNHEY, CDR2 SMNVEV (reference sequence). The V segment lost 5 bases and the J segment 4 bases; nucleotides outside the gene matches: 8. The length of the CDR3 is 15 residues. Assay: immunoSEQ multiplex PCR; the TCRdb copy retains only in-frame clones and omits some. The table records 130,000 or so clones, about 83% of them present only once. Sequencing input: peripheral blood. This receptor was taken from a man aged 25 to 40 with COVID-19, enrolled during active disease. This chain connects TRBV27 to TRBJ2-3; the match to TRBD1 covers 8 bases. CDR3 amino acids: CASSPGQGGSDTQYF. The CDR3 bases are TGTGCCAGCAGTCCCGGACAGGGTGGGTCAGATACGCAGTATTTT.